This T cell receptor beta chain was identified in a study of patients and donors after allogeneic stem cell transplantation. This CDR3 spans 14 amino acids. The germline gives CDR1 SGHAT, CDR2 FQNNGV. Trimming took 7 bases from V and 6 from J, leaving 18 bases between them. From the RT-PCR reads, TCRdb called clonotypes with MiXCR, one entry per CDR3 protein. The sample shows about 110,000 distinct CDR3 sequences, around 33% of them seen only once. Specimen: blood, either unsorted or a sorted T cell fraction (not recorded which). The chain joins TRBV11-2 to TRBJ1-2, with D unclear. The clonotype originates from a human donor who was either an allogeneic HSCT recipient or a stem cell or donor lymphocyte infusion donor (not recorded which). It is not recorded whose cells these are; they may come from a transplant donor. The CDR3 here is CASNQVRGRDGYTF. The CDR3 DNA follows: TGTGCCAGCAACCAAGTACGGGGTCGCGATGGCTACACCTTC.